These T cell receptor beta chains were read from a single sample in a study of shared clonotypes between healthy human individuals. This table comes from immunoSEQ multiplex PCR, and its TCRdb copy is limited to in-frame clones, with some not included. The repertoire holds about 2.2 million clones, with just over 90% as singletons. The sequencing input was naive CD8+ T cells from PBMCs. These receptors all stem from a man younger than 30 in good health. Some clones in this sample may be carry-over from other donors' samples. Both conserved end residues are part of each CDR3. The order of the fields is V gene, J gene, D gene, clone size, CDR3 protein, CDR3 DNA. D genes are given only for firm matches. Not all rows give a size; the values are once, few, many and, for expanded clones, a class.

v_gene: TRBV4-1; j_gene: TRBJ2-3; d_gene: NA; abundance: NA; CDR3aa: CASSQSGGGTDTQYF; CDR3nt: TGCGCCAGCAGCCAGTCAGGGGGGGGGACAGATACGCAGTATTTT
v_gene: TRBV4-1; j_gene: TRBJ1-1; d_gene: TRBD1; abundance: NA; CDR3aa: CASSQDRGRDTEAFF; CDR3nt: TGCGCCAGCAGCCAAGATAGGGGGCGGGACACTGAAGCTTTCTTT
v_gene: TRBV28; j_gene: TRBJ1-1; d_gene: NA; abundance: few; CDR3aa: CASHGDTEAFF; CDR3nt: TGTGCCAGCCATGGGGACACTGAAGCTTTCTTT
v_gene: TRBV9; j_gene: TRBJ2-3; d_gene: NA; abundance: NA; CDR3aa: CASSVAGGIITDTQYF; CDR3nt: TGTGCCAGCAGCGTAGCTGGGGGTATAATCACAGATACGCAGTATTTT
v_gene: TRBV18; j_gene: TRBJ2-7; d_gene: TRBD2; abundance: NA; CDR3aa: CASSPTRGREDSPYEQYF; CDR3nt: TGTGCCAGCTCACCAACTCGCGGACGGGAGGATTCGCCCTACGAGCAGTACTTC
v_gene: TRBV19; j_gene: TRBJ2-3; d_gene: NA; abundance: NA; CDR3aa: CAVSAGVRDTQYF; CDR3nt: TGTGCCGTGTCGGCAGGGGTTCGGGATACGCAGTATTTT
v_gene: TRBV28; j_gene: TRBJ2-7; d_gene: NA; abundance: NA; CDR3aa: CASSLNRGEQYF; CDR3nt: TGTGCCAGCAGTTTGAATCGGGGCGAGCAGTACTTC
v_gene: TRBV27; j_gene: TRBJ1-1; d_gene: NA; abundance: NA; CDR3aa: CASSYRTATNTEAFF; CDR3nt: TGTGCCAGCAGTTATAGGACTGCCACGAACACTGAAGCTTTCTTT
v_gene: TRBV10-3; j_gene: TRBJ1-2; d_gene: NA; abundance: NA; CDR3aa: CAISELGKVLNYGYTF; CDR3nt: TGTGCCATCAGTGAGTTGGGCAAGGTCCTTAACTATGGCTACACCTTC
v_gene: TRBV29-1; j_gene: TRBJ2-5; d_gene: NA; abundance: NA; CDR3aa: CSVEVANLGETQYF; CDR3nt: TGCAGCGTTGAGGTAGCCAATCTTGGGGAGACCCAGTACTTC
v_gene: TRBV9; j_gene: TRBJ2-5; d_gene: TRBD1; abundance: NA; CDR3aa: CASSVEGGGETQYF; CDR3nt: TGTGCCAGCAGCGTAGAAGGGGGCGGGGAGACCCAGTACTTC
v_gene: TRBV10-3; j_gene: TRBJ2-7; d_gene: TRBD1; abundance: once; CDR3aa: CAISPGQAFNEQYF; CDR3nt: TGTGCCATCAGCCCGGGACAGGCTTTTAACGAGCAGTACTTC
v_gene: TRBV6-1; j_gene: TRBJ1-6; d_gene: NA; abundance: NA; CDR3aa: CASIKRENSPLHF; CDR3nt: TGTGCCAGCATTAAGAGGGAAAATTCACCCCTCCACTTT
v_gene: TRBV9; j_gene: TRBJ2-1; d_gene: NA; abundance: NA; CDR3aa: CASSVEDANEQFF; CDR3nt: TGTGCCAGCAGCGTAGAGGATGCCAATGAGCAGTTCTTC
v_gene: TRBV11-2; j_gene: TRBJ2-7; d_gene: NA; abundance: NA; CDR3aa: CASSLTYEQYF; CDR3nt: TGTGCCAGCAGCCTAACCTACGAGCAGTACTTC
v_gene: TRBV27; j_gene: TRBJ2-1; d_gene: TRBD1; abundance: NA; CDR3aa: CASGYRGSYNEQFF; CDR3nt: TGTGCCAGCGGATACAGGGGCTCCTACAATGAGCAGTTCTTC
v_gene: TRBV5-6; j_gene: TRBJ2-7; d_gene: TRBD2; abundance: once; CDR3aa: CASSLGTSGSYEQYF; CDR3nt: TGTGCCAGCAGCTTGGGGACTAGCGGGAGCTACGAGCAGTACTTC
v_gene: TRBV9; j_gene: TRBJ1-2; d_gene: TRBD1; abundance: NA; CDR3aa: CASSPESTGPIYGYTF; CDR3nt: TGTGCCAGCAGCCCGGAGTCGACAGGGCCAATCTATGGCTACACCTTC
v_gene: TRBV10-3; j_gene: TRBJ2-5; d_gene: TRBD2; abundance: NA; CDR3aa: CAISESERLAGETQYF; CDR3nt: TGTGCCATCAGTGAGTCGGAGAGGCTAGCGGGAGAGACCCAGTACTTC
v_gene: TRBV6-1; j_gene: TRBJ1-2; d_gene: TRBD1; abundance: NA; CDR3aa: CASSADRGLYGYTF; CDR3nt: TGTGCCAGCAGTGCGGACAGGGGGCTGTATGGCTACACCTTC
v_gene: TRBV4-1; j_gene: TRBJ2-5; d_gene: NA; abundance: NA; CDR3aa: CASSHLGLGETQYF; CDR3nt: TGCGCCAGCAGCCACCTGGGACTCGGGGAGACCCAGTACTTC
v_gene: TRBV6-1; j_gene: TRBJ2-7; d_gene: NA; abundance: NA; CDR3aa: CASSDSGSTQYF; CDR3nt: TGTGCCAGCAGTGACAGCGGTAGTACTCAGTACTTC
v_gene: TRBV7-9; j_gene: TRBJ2-7; d_gene: NA; abundance: NA; CDR3aa: CASSQEGIQQYF; CDR3nt: TGCGCCAGCAGCCAAGAAGGCATCCAGCAGTACTTC
v_gene: TRBV19; j_gene: TRBJ2-2; d_gene: TRBD1; abundance: NA; CDR3aa: CASSFDRGREAGELFF; CDR3nt: TGTGCCAGTAGTTTTGACAGGGGGCGCGAGGCCGGGGAGCTGTTTTTT
v_gene: TRBV7-3; j_gene: TRBJ1-1; d_gene: NA; abundance: NA; CDR3aa: CASSFRWRTEAFF; CDR3nt: TGTGCCAGCAGCTTCCGGTGGAGGACTGAAGCTTTCTTT
v_gene: TRBV10-2; j_gene: TRBJ2-7; d_gene: NA; abundance: NA; CDR3aa: CASSEEDGSEQYF; CDR3nt: TGCGCCAGCAGTGAGGAGGACGGATCTGAGCAGTACTTC
v_gene: TRBV2; j_gene: TRBJ2-3; d_gene: TRBD1; abundance: NA; CDR3aa: CASSVGGTGPTDTQYF; CDR3nt: TGTGCCAGCAGCGTTGGGGGGACAGGGCCCACAGATACGCAGTATTTT
v_gene: TRBV6-6; j_gene: TRBJ2-1; d_gene: NA; abundance: NA; CDR3aa: CASSYSQGPIGNEQFF; CDR3nt: TGTGCCAGCAGTTACTCGCAGGGGCCGATTGGGAATGAGCAGTTCTTC
v_gene: TRBV27; j_gene: TRBJ2-7; d_gene: NA; abundance: NA; CDR3aa: CASTFRPGYEQYF; CDR3nt: TGTGCCAGCACCTTTAGGCCAGGTTACGAGCAGTACTTC
v_gene: TRBV28; j_gene: TRBJ1-5; d_gene: NA; abundance: NA; CDR3aa: CASSLSQDLSNQPQHF; CDR3nt: TGTGCCAGCAGTTTATCCCAAGACCTTAGCAATCAGCCCCAGCATTTT
v_gene: TRBV14; j_gene: TRBJ1-3; d_gene: NA; abundance: NA; CDR3aa: CASSHRDSGNTIYF; CDR3nt: TGTGCCAGCAGCCACCGGGACTCTGGAAACACCATATATTTT
v_gene: TRBV27; j_gene: TRBJ1-5; d_gene: NA; abundance: NA; CDR3aa: CASSSWTELSNQPQHF; CDR3nt: TGTGCCAGCAGTTCATGGACAGAACTTAGCAATCAGCCCCAGCATTTT
v_gene: TRBV4-1; j_gene: TRBJ2-1; d_gene: TRBD1; abundance: NA; CDR3aa: CASSHTPGTGYNEQFF; CDR3nt: TGCGCCAGCAGCCATACTCCCGGGACAGGGTACAATGAGCAGTTCTTC
v_gene: TRBV27; j_gene: TRBJ1-1; d_gene: NA; abundance: NA; CDR3aa: CASSLNLGSEEAFF; CDR3nt: TGTGCCAGCAGTTTAAATTTAGGGTCAGAAGAAGCTTTCTTT
v_gene: TRBV7-9; j_gene: TRBJ2-1; d_gene: NA; abundance: NA; CDR3aa: CASSIGPGHEQFF; CDR3nt: TGTGCCAGCAGCATAGGTCCGGGGCATGAGCAGTTCTTC
v_gene: TRBV6-1; j_gene: TRBJ1-3; d_gene: TRBD1; abundance: NA; CDR3aa: CASSVVDRAGNTIYF; CDR3nt: TGTGCCAGCAGCGTTGTGGACAGGGCTGGAAACACCATATATTTT
v_gene: TRBV5-8; j_gene: TRBJ2-7; d_gene: NA; abundance: NA; CDR3aa: CASSLIVAYEQYF; CDR3nt: TGTGCCAGCAGCTTAATAGTAGCTTACGAGCAGTACTTC
v_gene: TRBV6-1; j_gene: TRBJ2-7; d_gene: TRBD2; abundance: NA; CDR3aa: CASSDPLAGGSEQYF; CDR3nt: TGTGCCAGCAGTGACCCACTAGCGGGAGGTTCCGAGCAGTACTTC
v_gene: TRBV7-6; j_gene: TRBJ2-7; d_gene: NA; abundance: NA; CDR3aa: CASSLASGFGYEQYF; CDR3nt: TGTGCCAGCAGCTTAGCGTCAGGATTCGGCTACGAGCAGTACTTC
v_gene: TRBV4-2; j_gene: TRBJ2-7; d_gene: TRBD2; abundance: NA; CDR3aa: CASSQISSGPAYEQYF; CDR3nt: TGTGCCAGCAGCCAGATCTCTAGCGGTCCGGCCTACGAGCAGTACTTC
v_gene: TRBV27; j_gene: TRBJ1-1; d_gene: TRBD1; abundance: NA; CDR3aa: CASSFHRGRTEAFF; CDR3nt: TGTGCCAGCAGTTTTCACAGGGGTCGGACTGAAGCTTTCTTT
v_gene: TRBV10-2; j_gene: TRBJ2-7; d_gene: NA; abundance: few; CDR3aa: CASSEIRAYEQYF; CDR3nt: TGCGCCAGCAGTGAGATCAGGGCCTACGAGCAGTACTTC
v_gene: TRBV19; j_gene: TRBJ2-2; d_gene: NA; abundance: NA; CDR3aa: CASSMERMMNTGELFF; CDR3nt: TGTGCCAGTAGTATGGAGCGGATGATGAACACCGGGGAGCTGTTTTTT
v_gene: TRBV7-9; j_gene: TRBJ2-1; d_gene: NA; abundance: NA; CDR3aa: CASSGPQGKLGSTYNEQFF; CDR3nt: TGTGCCAGCAGCGGCCCGCAGGGGAAGTTGGGGAGCACCTACAATGAGCAGTTCTTC
v_gene: TRBV27; j_gene: TRBJ1-5; d_gene: NA; abundance: NA; CDR3aa: CASSLRSSNQPQHF; CDR3nt: TGTGCCAGCAGCCTGAGGAGTAGCAATCAGCCCCAGCATTTT
v_gene: TRBV6-1; j_gene: TRBJ1-1; d_gene: TRBD1; abundance: NA; CDR3aa: CASSFYRGGDSEAFF; CDR3nt: TGTGCCAGCAGCTTCTACAGGGGAGGGGATTCTGAAGCTTTCTTT
v_gene: TRBV6-6; j_gene: TRBJ2-7; d_gene: TRBD1; abundance: NA; CDR3aa: CASSLTGYEQYF; CDR3nt: TGTGCCAGCAGTTTGACAGGGTACGAGCAGTACTTC
v_gene: TRBV6-5; j_gene: TRBJ1-1; d_gene: NA; abundance: NA; CDR3aa: CASSHPRGGGTEAFF; CDR3nt: TGTGCCAGCAGTCACCCTCGGGGGGGCGGTACTGAAGCTTTCTTT
v_gene: TRBV9; j_gene: TRBJ2-3; d_gene: TRBD1; abundance: NA; CDR3aa: CASSSRGDRGLDTQYF; CDR3nt: TGTGCCAGCAGCTCCCGGGGGGACAGGGGTTTGGATACGCAGTATTTT
v_gene: TRBV11-2; j_gene: TRBJ2-2; d_gene: TRBD2; abundance: NA; CDR3aa: CASSYGTAGDRELFF; CDR3nt: TGTGCCAGCAGCTACGGAACAGCGGGAGATCGGGAGCTGTTTTTT
v_gene: TRBV11-2; j_gene: TRBJ2-1; d_gene: TRBD2; abundance: NA; CDR3aa: CASSLALAGSSSYNEQFF; CDR3nt: TGTGCCAGCAGCTTAGCACTAGCGGGATCGAGCTCCTACAATGAGCAGTTCTTC
v_gene: TRBV7-9; j_gene: TRBJ2-3; d_gene: TRBD2; abundance: NA; CDR3aa: CASSSPPTSGGGRNTQYF; CDR3nt: TGTGCCAGCAGCTCTCCTCCTACTAGCGGGGGGGGGAGAAATACGCAGTATTTT
v_gene: TRBV19; j_gene: TRBJ2-1; d_gene: NA; abundance: NA; CDR3aa: CASSTGPGTYNEQFF; CDR3nt: TGTGCCAGCAGCACAGGCCCTGGGACCTACAATGAGCAGTTCTTC
v_gene: TRBV2; j_gene: TRBJ2-1; d_gene: NA; abundance: few; CDR3aa: CASSEGPYNEQFF; CDR3nt: TGTGCCAGCAGTGAAGGACCCTACAATGAGCAGTTCTTC
v_gene: TRBV27; j_gene: TRBJ2-7; d_gene: TRBD1; abundance: once; CDR3aa: CASSLLLGQGPHEQYF; CDR3nt: TGTGCCAGCAGTTTACTCCTAGGACAGGGGCCACACGAGCAGTACTTC